This T cell receptor beta chain was documented in a study of human T cells and chemical hapten exposure. For the study at large: The study traced per-sample TCR yield variation mainly to small differences in pooled library volumes.

V lost 6 bases and J lost 13; bases outside the gene matches: 13. The CDR3 covers 15 residues. CDR1 and CDR2 from the germline V gene are DFQATT and SNEGSKA (reference sequence). Time point described: healthy volunteer bleed at 2 weeks. Total RNA extraction was carried out from unfractionated whole blood. TCRdb fed the RACE reads into MiXCR, producing one record per CDR3 protein. The sample lists around 130,000 distinct CDR3 sequences, roughly 9.5% seen once, with roughly 1.6% in the top ten. The clonotype was recovered from a male donor in good health. Some clones in this sample may be carry-over from other donors' samples. The sample taken for sequencing was whole blood. V and J are TRBV20-1 and TRBJ2-4, with TRBD2 identical over 15 bases. The CDR3 loop is CSALTPGLAGGSQYF. CDR3 DNA: TGCAGTGCCCTCACGCCGGGACTAGCGGGAGGATCCCAGTACTTC.